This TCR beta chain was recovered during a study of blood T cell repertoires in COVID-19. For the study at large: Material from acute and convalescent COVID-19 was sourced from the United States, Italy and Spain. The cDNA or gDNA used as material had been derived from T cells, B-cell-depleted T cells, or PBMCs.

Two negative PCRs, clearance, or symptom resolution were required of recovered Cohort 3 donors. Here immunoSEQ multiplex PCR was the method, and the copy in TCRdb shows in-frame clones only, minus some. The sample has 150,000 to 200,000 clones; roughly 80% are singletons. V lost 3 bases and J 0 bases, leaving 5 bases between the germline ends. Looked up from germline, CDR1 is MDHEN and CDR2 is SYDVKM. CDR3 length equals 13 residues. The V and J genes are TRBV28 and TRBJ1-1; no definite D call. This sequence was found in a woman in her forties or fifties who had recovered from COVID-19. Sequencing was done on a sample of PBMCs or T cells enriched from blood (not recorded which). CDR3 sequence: CASSLRMNTEAFF. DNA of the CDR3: TGTGCCAGCAGTTTGAGGATGAACACTGAAGCTTTCTTT.